The rows below give T cell receptor beta chains drawn from one sample of a study of T cells in localized non-small cell lung cancer. Method: immunoSEQ multiplex PCR; TCRdb's copy keeps in-frame clones and lacks some. The table lists around 25,000 clones, about 92% of them singletons. The sequenced sample was peripheral blood, obtained before any cancer treatment. The receptors originated from a man between 35 and 75 years old with stage III squamous cell lung carcinoma. Each CDR3 is given with its conserved first and last residue. D genes are given only for firm matches. The size field is filled for only some rows; it gives once, few, many or a size class.

D	size	J	V	CDR3	DNA
TRBD2	-	TRBJ2-5	TRBV11-3	CASSSREGRGQETQYF	TGTGCCAGCAGCTCGCGGGAGGGCCGCGGCCAAGAGACCCAGTACTTC
-	once	TRBJ1-2	TRBV7-9	CASSLALSHFDYGYTF	TGTGCCAGCAGCTTAGCGCTCAGCCATTTTGACTATGGCTACACCTTC
TRBD1	-	TRBJ1-5	TRBV7-2	CASSLVAGGAQVNQPQHF	TGTGCCAGCAGCTTAGTGGCAGGGGGCGCTCAGGTTAATCAGCCCCAGCATTTT
-	once	TRBJ2-7	TRBV28	CASRSLGGGEQYF	TGTGCCAGCAGGAGCCTAGGGGGGGGCGAGCAGTACTTC
-	-	TRBJ1-4	TRBV14	CASSQVWPRGEKLFF	TGTGCCAGCAGCCAAGTTTGGCCGAGGGGTGAAAAACTGTTTTTT
-	-	TRBJ1-3	TRBV6-1	CASGLAQAGNTIYF	TGTGCCAGCGGGTTGGCCCAAGCTGGAAACACCATATATTTT
-	-	TRBJ2-6	TRBV28	CASTLDGRSGANVLTF	TGTGCCAGCACCCTGGACGGACGCTCTGGGGCCAACGTCCTGACTTTC
TRBD2	-	TRBJ2-7	TRBV7-2	CASSLGLAGPYEQYF	TGTGCCAGCAGCCTCGGGTTAGCGGGGCCATACGAGCAGTACTTC
TRBD1	-	TRBJ2-7	TRBV7-9	CASSSGQGSYEQYF	TGTGCCAGCAGCTCAGGACAGGGCTCCTACGAGCAGTACTTC
-	-	TRBJ1-1	TRBV2	CASSLDSGVTEAFF	TGTGCCAGCAGTTTGGACAGTGGCGTCACTGAAGCTTTCTTT
TRBD1	-	TRBJ2-7	TRBV6-5	CASLRQGAKDEQYF	TGTGCCAGCTTAAGACAGGGGGCGAAGGACGAGCAGTACTTC
TRBD2	-	TRBJ2-1	TRBV2	CASSDGGASNEQFF	TGTGCCAGCAGCGACGGGGGGGCCTCCAATGAGCAGTTCTTC
-	-	TRBJ1-4	TRBV5-6	CASSLGGMTNEKLFF	TGTGCCAGCAGCTTGGGAGGGATGACTAATGAAAAACTGTTTTTT
-	-	TRBJ2-7	TRBV4-1	CASSQGTGPSSYEQYF	TGCGCCAGCAGCCAGGGAACGGGACCTTCCTCCTACGAGCAGTACTTC
-	-	TRBJ1-6	TRBV7-2	CASSLDRLLNNSPLHF	TGTGCCAGCAGCCTCGACAGGCTCCTTAATAATTCACCCCTCCACTTT
TRBD1	-	TRBJ1-2	TRBV6-5	CASKSDREIGGYTF	TGTGCCAGCAAATCGGACAGGGAGATCGGAGGCTACACCTTC
TRBD1	-	TRBJ1-5	TRBV5-1	CASSLAGGTGEPQHF	TGCGCCAGCAGCTTGGCCGGCGGGACAGGGGAGCCCCAGCATTTT
TRBD2	once	TRBJ2-3	TRBV9	CASSSLAGRSDTQYF	TGTGCCAGCAGCTCCCTAGCGGGGAGATCAGATACGCAGTATTTT
TRBD2	-	TRBJ2-2	TRBV5-5	CASSPGLAGTGELFF	TGTGCCAGCAGCCCCGGACTAGCCGGCACCGGGGAGCTGTTTTTT
-	-	TRBJ2-1	TRBV10-3	CAISVDGGEQFF	TGTGCCATCAGTGTTGACGGGGGTGAGCAGTTCTTC
TRBD1	-	TRBJ1-1	TRBV6-1	CASRRQGGTEAFF	TGTGCCAGCAGAAGACAGGGGGGAACTGAAGCTTTCTTT
-	-	TRBJ1-2	TRBV28	CASSSAEPPNYGYTF	TGTGCCAGCAGTTCCGCGGAACCTCCTAACTATGGCTACACCTTC